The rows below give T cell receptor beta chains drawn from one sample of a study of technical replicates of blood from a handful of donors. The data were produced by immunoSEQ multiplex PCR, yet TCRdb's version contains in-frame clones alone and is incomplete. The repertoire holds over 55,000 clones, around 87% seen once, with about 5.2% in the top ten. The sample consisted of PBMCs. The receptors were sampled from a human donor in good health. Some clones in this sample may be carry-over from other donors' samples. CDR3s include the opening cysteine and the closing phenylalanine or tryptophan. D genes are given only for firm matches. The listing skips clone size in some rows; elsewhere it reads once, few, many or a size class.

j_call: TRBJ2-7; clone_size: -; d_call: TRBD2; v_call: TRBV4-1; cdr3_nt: TGCGCCAGCAGCCAAGTGGATCTAGCGGTCTCCTACGAGCAGTACTTC; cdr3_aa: CASSQVDLAVSYEQYF
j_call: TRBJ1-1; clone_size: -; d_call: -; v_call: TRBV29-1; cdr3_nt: TGCAGCGGTGGGGGGGGCAGGGGTCGGAACACTGAAGCTTTCTTT; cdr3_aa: CSGGGGRGRNTEAFF
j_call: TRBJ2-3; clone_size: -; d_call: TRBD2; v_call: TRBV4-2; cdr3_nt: TGTGCCAGCAGCCAAGAGGGGACTAGGCAAGATACGCAGTATTTT; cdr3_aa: CASSQEGTRQDTQYF
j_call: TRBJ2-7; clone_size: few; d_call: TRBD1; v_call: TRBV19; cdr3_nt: TGTGCCAGTAGTCTACAGGGGGCTTCCTACGAGCAGTACTTC; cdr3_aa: CASSLQGASYEQYF
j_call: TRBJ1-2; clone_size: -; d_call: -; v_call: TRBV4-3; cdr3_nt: TGCGCCAGCAGCCAAGAAGGGGGGGGTGGCTACACCTTC; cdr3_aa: CASSQEGGGGYTF
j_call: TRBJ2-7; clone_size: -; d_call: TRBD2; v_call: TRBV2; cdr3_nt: TGTGCCAGCTGGACTAGCGGGGGGCCGGCCTCCTACGAGCAGTACTTC; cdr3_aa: CASWTSGGPASYEQYF
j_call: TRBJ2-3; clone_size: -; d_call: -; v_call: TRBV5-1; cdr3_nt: TGCGCCAGCGGAATCTTAGGGAGCAGGATTCCCACAGATACGCAGTATTTT; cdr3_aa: CASGILGSRIPTDTQYF
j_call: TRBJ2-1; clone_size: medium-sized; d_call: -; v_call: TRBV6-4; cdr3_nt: TGTGCCAGCAGTGACTCGAGTCTGGGGGGTGAGAATGAGCAGTTCTTC; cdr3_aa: CASSDSSLGGENEQFF
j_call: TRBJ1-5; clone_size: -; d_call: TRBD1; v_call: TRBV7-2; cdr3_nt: TGTGCCAGCAGCAGCCGGACAGGTTATTTACATTTT; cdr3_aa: CASSSRTGYLHF
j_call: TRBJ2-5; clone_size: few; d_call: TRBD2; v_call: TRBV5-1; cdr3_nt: TGCGCCAGCAGCTTGGCCGGAGGACTAGCCCAAGAGACCCAGTACTTC; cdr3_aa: CASSLAGGLAQETQYF
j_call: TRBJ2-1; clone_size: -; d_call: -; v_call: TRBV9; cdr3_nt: TGTGCCAGCAGCGTAGTTGGCGGACACCGAGAGCAGTTCTTC; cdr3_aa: CASSVVGGHREQFF
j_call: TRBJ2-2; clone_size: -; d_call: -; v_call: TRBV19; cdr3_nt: TGTGCCAGTAGACAACAAGGGGATACCGGGGAGCTGTTTTTT; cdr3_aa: CASRQQGDTGELFF
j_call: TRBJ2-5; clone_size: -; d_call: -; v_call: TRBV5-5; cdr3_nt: TGTGCCAGCAGCTTGGGGGCAGGGGGGATCCAAGAGACCCAGTACTTC; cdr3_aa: CASSLGAGGIQETQYF
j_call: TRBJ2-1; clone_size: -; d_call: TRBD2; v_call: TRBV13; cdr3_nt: TGTGCCAGCAGCGCCGGGACTAGCGGAGACAATGAGCAGTTCTTC; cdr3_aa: CASSAGTSGDNEQFF
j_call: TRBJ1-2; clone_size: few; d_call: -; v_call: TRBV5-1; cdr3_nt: TGCGCCAGCAGCGGAGGTCACTATGGCTACACCTTC; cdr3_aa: CASSGGHYGYTF
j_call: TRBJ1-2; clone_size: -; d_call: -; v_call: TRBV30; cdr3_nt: TGTGCCTGGAGGGACGACAGAGCCTATGGCTACACCTTC; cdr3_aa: CAWRDDRAYGYTF
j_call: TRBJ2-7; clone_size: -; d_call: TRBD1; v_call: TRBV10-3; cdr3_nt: TGTGCCACCTCCTCAAGTGACAGGGGCGTTCCCGAGCAGTACTTC; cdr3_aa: CATSSSDRGVPEQYF
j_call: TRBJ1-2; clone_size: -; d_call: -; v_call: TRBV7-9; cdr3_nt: TGTGCCAGCAGCTTCACTAACTATGGCTACACCTTC; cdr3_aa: CASSFTNYGYTF
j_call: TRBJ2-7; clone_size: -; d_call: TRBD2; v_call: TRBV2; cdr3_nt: TGTGCCAGCATCCGGGAGGGGGTTTACGAGCAGTACTTC; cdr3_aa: CASIREGVYEQYF
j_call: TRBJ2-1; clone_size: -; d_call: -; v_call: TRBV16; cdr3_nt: TGTGCCAGCAGCGCACGGGGACAAAATGAGCAGTTCTTC; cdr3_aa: CASSARGQNEQFF
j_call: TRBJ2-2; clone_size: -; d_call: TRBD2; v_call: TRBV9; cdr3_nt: TGTGCCAGCAGCCAGACCTCTAGCGGGGGATACACCGGGGAGCTGTTTTTT; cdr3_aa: CASSQTSSGGYTGELFF
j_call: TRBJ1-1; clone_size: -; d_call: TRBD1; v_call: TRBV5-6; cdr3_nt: TGTGCCAGCAGCCCCCAAGACAGGGTGAACACTGAAGCTTTCTTT; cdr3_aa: CASSPQDRVNTEAFF
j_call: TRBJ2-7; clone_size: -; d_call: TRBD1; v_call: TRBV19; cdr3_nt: TGTGCCAGTAGTATTGGGACAGGGGAAGAGCAGTACTTC; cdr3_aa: CASSIGTGEEQYF
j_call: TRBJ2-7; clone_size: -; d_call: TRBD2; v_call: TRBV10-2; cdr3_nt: TGCGCCAGCTCCGGGGGACTAGGCTACGAGCAGTACTTC; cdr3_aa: CASSGGLGYEQYF
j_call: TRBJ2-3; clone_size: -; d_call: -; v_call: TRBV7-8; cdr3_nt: TGTGCCAGCAGCTTAAAAGGTGCGGGACGGGCGAAAGATACGCAGTATTTT; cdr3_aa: CASSLKGAGRAKDTQYF
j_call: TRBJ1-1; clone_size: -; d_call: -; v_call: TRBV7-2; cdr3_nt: TGTGCCAGCAGCTTTCAGGGCCAGAACACTGAAGCTTTCTTT; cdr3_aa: CASSFQGQNTEAFF
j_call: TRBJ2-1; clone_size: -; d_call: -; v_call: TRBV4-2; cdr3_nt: TGTGCCAGCAGCCAAGGCCGGGAGTACAATGAGCAGTTCTTC; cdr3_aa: CASSQGREYNEQFF
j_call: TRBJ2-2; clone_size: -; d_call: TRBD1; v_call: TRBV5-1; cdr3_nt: TGCGCCAGCAGCTTGGGGACAGGGTACACCGGGGAGCTGTTTTTT; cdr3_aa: CASSLGTGYTGELFF
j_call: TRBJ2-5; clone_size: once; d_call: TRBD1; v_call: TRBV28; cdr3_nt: TGTGCCAGCCTCCGGGGACAGGGTGGAGAGACCCAGTACTTC; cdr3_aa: CASLRGQGGETQYF
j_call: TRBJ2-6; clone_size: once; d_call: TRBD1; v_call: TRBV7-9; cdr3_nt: TGTGCCAGCAGCTTATCCCCTACAGGGGTAGGGGCCAACGTCCTGACTTTC; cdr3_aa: CASSLSPTGVGANVLTF
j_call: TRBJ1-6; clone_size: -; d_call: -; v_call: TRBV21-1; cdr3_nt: TGTGCCAGCAGCAAAGTTGAGGGCAGGGGTGGGTCACCCCTCCACTTT; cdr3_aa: CASSKVEGRGGSPLHF
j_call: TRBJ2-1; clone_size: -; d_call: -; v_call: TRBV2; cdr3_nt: TGTGCCAGCAGTCCGTTGGGCCCAGGGGAGCAGTTCTTC; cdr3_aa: CASSPLGPGEQFF
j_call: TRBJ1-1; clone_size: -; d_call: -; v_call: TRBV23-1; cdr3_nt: TGCGCCAGCAGGCTTGGCCAAAGGAACACTGAAGCTTTCTTT; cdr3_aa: CASRLGQRNTEAFF
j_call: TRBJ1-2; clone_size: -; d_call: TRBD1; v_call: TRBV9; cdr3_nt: TGTGCCAGCAGCGGATCCGGGACAGGGACTGTCATGAGGAGTGGCTACACCTTC; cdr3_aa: CASSGSGTGTVMRSGYTF
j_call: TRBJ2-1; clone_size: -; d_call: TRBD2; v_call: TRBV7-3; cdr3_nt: TGTGCCAGCAGTATTCTAGCGGGGACCTACAATGAGCAGTTCTTC; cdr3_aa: CASSILAGTYNEQFF
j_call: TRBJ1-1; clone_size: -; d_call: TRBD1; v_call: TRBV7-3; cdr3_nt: TGTGCCAGCAGCCGGGACAGGAACACTGAAGCTTTCTTT; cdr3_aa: CASSRDRNTEAFF
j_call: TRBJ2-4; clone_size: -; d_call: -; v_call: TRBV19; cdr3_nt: TGTGCCAGTAGTATAGTAGGGCGGAGGAAATCAGAGAACATTCAGTACTTC; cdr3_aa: CASSIVGRRKSENIQYF
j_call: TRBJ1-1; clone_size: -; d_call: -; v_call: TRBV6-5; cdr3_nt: TGTGCCACTCGGGGGAGACTGAACACTGAAGCTTTCTTT; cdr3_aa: CATRGRLNTEAFF
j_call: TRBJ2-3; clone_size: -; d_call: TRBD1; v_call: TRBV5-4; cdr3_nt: TGTGCCAGCAGAGACAGGGGAGATACGCAGTATTTT; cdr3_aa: CASRDRGDTQYF
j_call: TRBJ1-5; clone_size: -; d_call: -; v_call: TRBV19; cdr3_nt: TGTGCCAGTAGTATCAGGGTTGGCAATCAGCCCCAGCATTTT; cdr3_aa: CASSIRVGNQPQHF
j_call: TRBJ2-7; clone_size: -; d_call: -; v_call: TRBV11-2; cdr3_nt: TGTGCCAGCAGCTTCCTCTACGAGCAGTACTTC; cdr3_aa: CASSFLYEQYF
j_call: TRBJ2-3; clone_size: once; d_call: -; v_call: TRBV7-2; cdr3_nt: TGTGCCAGCAGCCCGGAGGGGACAGATACGCAGTATTTT; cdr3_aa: CASSPEGTDTQYF
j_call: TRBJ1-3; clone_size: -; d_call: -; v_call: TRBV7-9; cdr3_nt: TGTGCCAGCAGCCCCGACGACAGGTTGACTGGAAACACCATATATTTT; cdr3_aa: CASSPDDRLTGNTIYF
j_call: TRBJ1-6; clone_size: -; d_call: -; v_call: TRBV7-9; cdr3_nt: TGTGCCAGCAGCCCCCGGGCAGGACTTAATTCACCCCTCCACTTT; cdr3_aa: CASSPRAGLNSPLHF
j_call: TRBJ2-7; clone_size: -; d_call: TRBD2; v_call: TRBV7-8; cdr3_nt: TGTGCCAGCAGCGCCACTAGCGCCACGACTAGAGAGCAGTACTTC; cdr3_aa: CASSATSATTREQYF
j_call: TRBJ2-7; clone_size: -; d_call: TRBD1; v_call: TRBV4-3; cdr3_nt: TGCGCCAGCAGCCAAGGCCGGGACAGCTCCTACGAGCAGTACTTC; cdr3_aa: CASSQGRDSSYEQYF